A selection of T cell receptor beta chains follows, all from one sample in a study of cytomegalovirus exposure and HLA in healthy donors. The assay was immunoSEQ multiplex PCR, and TCRdb's table has in-frame clones only and misses some. The table lists about 330,000 clones, 75% to 90% of them singletons. The sequenced material came from PBMCs. The receptors here all came from a woman aged 25-40 years in good health and CMV-seropositive. Both conserved end residues are part of each CDR3. A D gene is named only where the DNA matches it firmly. Some rows mark clone size as missing; the rest say once, few, many or name a class of expanded clone.

TRBV4-3	TRBJ2-1	NA	NA	CASSQATGSYNEQFF	TGCGCCAGCAGCCAAGCTACTGGCTCCTACAATGAGCAGTTCTTC
TRBV4-1	TRBJ1-1	once	NA	CASSQDLGTANTEAFF	TGCGCCAGCAGCCAAGACCTAGGGACGGCTAACACTGAAGCTTTCTTT
TRBV15	TRBJ2-4	NA	TRBD2	CATTSGGLGYLAKNIQYF	TGTGCCACCACTAGCGGGGGGCTCGGGTATTTAGCCAAAAACATTCAGTACTTC
TRBV6-6	TRBJ1-2	NA	NA	CASSYPAETNYGYTF	TGTGCCAGCAGTTACCCGGCCGAGACTAACTATGGCTACACCTTC
TRBV30	TRBJ1-1	NA	NA	CAWCRANTEAFF	TGTGCCTGGTGCAGGGCGAACACTGAAGCTTTCTTT
TRBV30	TRBJ2-1	NA	NA	CAWKRPGQYNEQFF	TGTGCCTGGAAACGGCCGGGTCAGTACAATGAGCAGTTCTTC
TRBV2	TRBJ2-6	NA	NA	CASSDWRSGPGEAGANVLTF	TGTGCCAGCAGTGATTGGAGATCCGGGCCGGGGGAGGCTGGGGCCAACGTCCTGACTTTC
TRBV4-1	TRBJ1-2	NA	NA	CASSQGGSNLYGYTF	TGCGCCAGCAGCCAAGGAGGCAGCAACCTCTATGGCTACACCTTC
TRBV18	TRBJ1-1	NA	NA	CASSITGNTEAFF	TGTGCCAGCTCCATCACAGGGAACACTGAAGCTTTCTTT
TRBV4-1	TRBJ1-2	NA	NA	CASSQGRTGLGYTF	TGCGCCAGCAGCCAAGGTCGGACGGGTTTGGGCTACACCTTC
TRBV7-3	TRBJ2-1	NA	NA	CASSIDLSSYNEQFF	TGTGCCAGCAGCATCGACTTGAGCTCCTACAATGAGCAGTTCTTC
TRBV6-5	TRBJ2-7	NA	TRBD1	CASSSNGTGGIYEQYF	TGTGCCAGCAGTTCCAACGGGACAGGGGGGATCTACGAGCAGTACTTC
TRBV10-3	TRBJ2-7	once	TRBD1	CAIGSDRGYEQYF	TGTGCCATCGGGTCGGACAGGGGATACGAGCAGTACTTC
TRBV27	TRBJ2-1	NA	TRBD2	CASSLFSGRAEGNEQFF	TGTGCCAGCAGTTTATTTAGCGGGAGGGCCGAAGGAAATGAGCAGTTCTTC
TRBV5-1	TRBJ2-1	NA	TRBD1	CASSIYYGTGGEIFRYNEQFF	TGCGCCAGCAGCATATACTACGGGACAGGGGGCGAAATATTCAGGTACAATGAGCAGTTCTTC
TRBV27	TRBJ1-5	NA	NA	CASSWDSNQPQHF	TGTGCCAGCAGCTGGGACAGCAATCAGCCCCAGCATTTT
TRBV6-4	TRBJ2-1	NA	TRBD1	CASSLIPGQGSGEQFF	TGTGCCAGCAGTCTGATCCCGGGACAGGGGTCTGGTGAGCAGTTCTTC
TRBV7-3	TRBJ2-1	NA	TRBD2	CASSSVGWAGGSSYNEQFF	TGTGCCAGCAGCTCTGTAGGTTGGGCGGGAGGGAGCTCCTACAATGAGCAGTTCTTC
TRBV21-1	TRBJ1-2	NA	NA	CASSTKPGRTGGVPNYGYTF	TGTGCCAGCAGCACCAAACCCGGGAGGACAGGGGGAGTCCCAAACTATGGCTACACCTTC
TRBV7-9	TRBJ2-7	few	NA	CASSPRDYEQYF	TGTGCCAGCAGCCCGAGGGACTACGAGCAGTACTTC
TRBV4-1	TRBJ2-7	NA	TRBD2	CASSQVPGLASYEQYF	TGCGCCAGCAGCCAAGTTCCGGGACTAGCCTCCTACGAGCAGTACTTC
TRBV7-2	TRBJ2-2	NA	TRBD2	CASSLRPSGRAGELFF	TGTGCCAGCAGCTTACGGCCTAGCGGGAGAGCCGGGGAGCTGTTTTTT
TRBV4-1	TRBJ2-7	few	NA	CASSQDHNEQYF	TGCGCCAGCAGCCAAGATCACAACGAGCAGTACTTC
TRBV15	TRBJ1-2	NA	NA	CATSRDVGVGYTF	TGTGCCACCAGCAGAGATGTGGGGGTTGGCTACACCTTC
TRBV30	TRBJ2-7	NA	NA	CAWSVARAAYEQYF	TGTGCCTGGAGTGTAGCGAGGGCCGCCTACGAGCAGTACTTC
TRBV7-2	TRBJ2-5	many	NA	CASSSGVLGIQETQYF	TGTGCCAGCAGCTCGGGCGTCTTGGGGATACAAGAGACCCAGTACTTC
TRBV2	TRBJ1-2	NA	NA	CASSAGPNYGYTF	TGTGCCAGCAGTGCAGGACCTAACTATGGCTACACCTTC
TRBV6-1	TRBJ2-7	NA	NA	CASSDTTVPYEPLEQYF	TGTGCCAGCAGTGACACCACCGTCCCCTACGAACCCCTCGAGCAGTACTTC
TRBV7-9	TRBJ2-7	NA	NA	CASSLTGTEQYF	TGTGCCAGCAGCTTAACAGGGACCGAGCAGTACTTC
TRBV2	TRBJ1-2	NA	NA	CASSGAANYGYTF	TGTGCCAGCAGTGGGGCAGCAAACTATGGCTACACCTTC
TRBV7-9	TRBJ2-7	NA	NA	CASSSGTARAEQYF	TGTGCCAGCAGCTCCGGGACCGCCCGCGCCGAGCAGTACTTC
TRBV4-1	TRBJ2-7	NA	TRBD2	CASSQRTGGFYEQYF	TGCGCCAGCAGCCAACGGACGGGGGGGTTCTACGAGCAGTACTTC
TRBV7-8	TRBJ1-5	NA	NA	CASNKMGNNQPQHF	TGTGCCAGCAATAAAATGGGGAACAATCAGCCCCAGCATTTT
TRBV7-3	TRBJ1-2	NA	TRBD1	CASSLQGAVGYTF	TGTGCCAGCAGCTTACAGGGGGCGGTTGGCTACACCTTC
TRBV7-3	TRBJ2-1	NA	TRBD2	CASSLTTSGANEQFF	TGTGCCAGCAGCTTAACAACTAGCGGGGCCAATGAGCAGTTCTTC